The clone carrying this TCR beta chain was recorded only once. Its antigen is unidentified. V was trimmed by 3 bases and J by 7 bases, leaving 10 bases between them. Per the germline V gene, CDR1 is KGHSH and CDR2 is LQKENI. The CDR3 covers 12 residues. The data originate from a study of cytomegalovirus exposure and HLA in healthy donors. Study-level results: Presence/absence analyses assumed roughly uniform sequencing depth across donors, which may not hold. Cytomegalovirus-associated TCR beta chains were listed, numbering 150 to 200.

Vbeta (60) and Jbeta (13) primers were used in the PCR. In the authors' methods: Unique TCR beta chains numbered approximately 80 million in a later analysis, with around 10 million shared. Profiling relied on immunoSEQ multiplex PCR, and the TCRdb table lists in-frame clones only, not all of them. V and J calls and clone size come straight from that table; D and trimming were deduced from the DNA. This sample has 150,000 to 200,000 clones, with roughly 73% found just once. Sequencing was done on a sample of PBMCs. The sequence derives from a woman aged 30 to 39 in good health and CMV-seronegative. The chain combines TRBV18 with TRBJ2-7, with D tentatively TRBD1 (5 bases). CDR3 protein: CASSPAREEQYF. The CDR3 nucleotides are TGTGCCAGCTCACCGGCCAGGGAAGAGCAGTACTTC.